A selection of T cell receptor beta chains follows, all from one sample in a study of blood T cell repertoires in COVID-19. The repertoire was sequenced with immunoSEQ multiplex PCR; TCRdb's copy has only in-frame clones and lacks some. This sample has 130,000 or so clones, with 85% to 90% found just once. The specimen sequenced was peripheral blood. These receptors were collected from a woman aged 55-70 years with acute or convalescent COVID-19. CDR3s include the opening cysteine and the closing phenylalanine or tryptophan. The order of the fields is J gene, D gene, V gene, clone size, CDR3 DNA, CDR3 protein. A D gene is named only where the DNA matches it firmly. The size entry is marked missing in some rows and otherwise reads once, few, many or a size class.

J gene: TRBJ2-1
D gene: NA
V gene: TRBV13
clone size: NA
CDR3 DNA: TGTGCCAGCAGCTTAGAAGAAGAGCGTGAGCAGTTCTTC
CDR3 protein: CASSLEEEREQFF

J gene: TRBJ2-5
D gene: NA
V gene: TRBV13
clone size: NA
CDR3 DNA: TGTGCCAGCAGCTTAGGCGGACTCCAAGAGACCCAGTACTTC
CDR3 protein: CASSLGGLQETQYF

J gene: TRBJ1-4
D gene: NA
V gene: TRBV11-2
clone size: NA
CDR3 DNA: TGTGCCAGCAGCTTATCCCCCACCCGGGCAACTAATGAAAAACTGTTTTTT
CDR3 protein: CASSLSPTRATNEKLFF

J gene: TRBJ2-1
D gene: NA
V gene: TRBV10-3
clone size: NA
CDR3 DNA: TGTGCCATCAACGGGGGTACGGGGAATGAGCAGTTCTTC
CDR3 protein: CAINGGTGNEQFF

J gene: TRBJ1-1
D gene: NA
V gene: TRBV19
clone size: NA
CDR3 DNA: TGTGCCAGTGAGCCTTATCAAGCTATGAACACTGAAGCTTTCTTT
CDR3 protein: CASEPYQAMNTEAFF

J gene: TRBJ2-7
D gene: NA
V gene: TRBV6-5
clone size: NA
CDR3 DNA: TGTGCCAGCAGCCCCGGGGCCTACGAGCAGTACTTC
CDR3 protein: CASSPGAYEQYF

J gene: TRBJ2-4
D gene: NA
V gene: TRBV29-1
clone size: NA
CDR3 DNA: TGCAGCGCTCAAACTGGGCCGAACATTCAGTACTTC
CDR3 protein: CSAQTGPNIQYF

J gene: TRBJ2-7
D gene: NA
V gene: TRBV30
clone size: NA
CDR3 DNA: TGTGCCTGGAGTGGAGACTCCTACGAGCAGTACTTC
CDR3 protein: CAWSGDSYEQYF

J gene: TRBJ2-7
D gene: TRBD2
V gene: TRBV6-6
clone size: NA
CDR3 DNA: TGTGCCAGCACTGAAATAGCGGGGGGGGACGAGCAGTACTTC
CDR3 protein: CASTEIAGGDEQYF

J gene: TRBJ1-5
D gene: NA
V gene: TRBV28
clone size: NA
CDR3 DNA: TGTGCCAGCAGTCCTTCCCACGACACTAGCAATCAGCCCCAGCATTTT
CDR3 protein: CASSPSHDTSNQPQHF

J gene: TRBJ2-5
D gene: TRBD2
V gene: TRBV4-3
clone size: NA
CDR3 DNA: TGCGCCAGCAGCCAATCTCTGAGTAGCGGGGCTGAGACCCAGTACTTC
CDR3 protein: CASSQSLSSGAETQYF

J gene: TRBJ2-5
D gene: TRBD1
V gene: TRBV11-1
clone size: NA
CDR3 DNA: TGTGCCAGCAGCGGAAGGCGGACAGGGCAAGAGACCCAGTACTTC
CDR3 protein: CASSGRRTGQETQYF

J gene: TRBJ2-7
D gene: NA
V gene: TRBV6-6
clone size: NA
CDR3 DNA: TGTGCCAGCAGTTACTCGACTTCAGCCTCCTACGAGCAGTACTTC
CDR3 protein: CASSYSTSASYEQYF

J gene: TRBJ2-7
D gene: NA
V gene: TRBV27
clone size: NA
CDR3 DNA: TGTGCCAGCAGCTCGCAAGGACACTTCTTAGAGCAGTACTTC
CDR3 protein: CASSSQGHFLEQYF

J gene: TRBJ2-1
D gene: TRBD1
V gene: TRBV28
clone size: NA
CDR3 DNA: TGTGCCAGCAGTTTGTTGCCCTGGGACAGGGGGTTACAATACAATGAGCAGTTCTTC
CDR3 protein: CASSLLPWDRGLQYNEQFF

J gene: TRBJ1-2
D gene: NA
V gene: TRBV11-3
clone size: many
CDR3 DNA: TGTGCCAGCAGCCCAGGACTTTATAACTATGGCTACACCTTC
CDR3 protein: CASSPGLYNYGYTF

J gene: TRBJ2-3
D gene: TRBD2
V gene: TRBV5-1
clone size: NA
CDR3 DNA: TGCGCCAGCAGCCCGAAACTAGCGGCCCTTGGTACAGATACGCAGTATTTT
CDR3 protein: CASSPKLAALGTDTQYF

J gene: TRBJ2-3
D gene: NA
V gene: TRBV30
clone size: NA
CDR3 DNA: TGTGCCTGGAGTGTTGGGGGCTCCGCAGCAGATACGCAGTATTTT
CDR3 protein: CAWSVGGSAADTQYF

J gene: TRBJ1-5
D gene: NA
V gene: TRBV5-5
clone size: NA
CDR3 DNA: TGTGCCAGCAGCTACCAACCGGCTTCAGGGAGCAATCAGCCCCAGCATTTT
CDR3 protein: CASSYQPASGSNQPQHF

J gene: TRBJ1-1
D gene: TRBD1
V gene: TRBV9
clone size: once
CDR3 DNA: TGTGCCAGCAGCGCAGGACAGGGGTGGACTGAAGCTTTCTTT
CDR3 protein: CASSAGQGWTEAFF

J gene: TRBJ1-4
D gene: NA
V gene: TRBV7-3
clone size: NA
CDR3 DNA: TGTGCCAGCAGCCTCAACAGGGTTGGTAATGAAAAACTGTTTTTT
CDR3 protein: CASSLNRVGNEKLFF

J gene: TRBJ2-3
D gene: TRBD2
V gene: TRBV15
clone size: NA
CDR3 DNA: TGTGCCACCAGCAGGGGCAATAGCGGGCTTAGTACAGATACGCAGTATTTT
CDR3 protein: CATSRGNSGLSTDTQYF

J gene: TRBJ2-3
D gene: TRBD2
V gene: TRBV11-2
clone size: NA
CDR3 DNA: TGTGCCAGCAGCAGTAGACTAGCGGGGGGGGCAGATACGCAGTATTTT
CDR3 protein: CASSSRLAGGADTQYF

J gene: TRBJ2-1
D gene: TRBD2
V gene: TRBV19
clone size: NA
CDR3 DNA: TGTGCCAGTAGTATACGGCGGGGGTCCTACAATGAGCAGTTCTTC
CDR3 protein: CASSIRRGSYNEQFF

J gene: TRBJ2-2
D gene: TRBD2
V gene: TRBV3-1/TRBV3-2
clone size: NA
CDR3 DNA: TGTGCCAGCAGCCTAGCGGGGGTGAACACCGGGGAGCTGTTTTTT
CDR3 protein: CASSLAGVNTGELFF

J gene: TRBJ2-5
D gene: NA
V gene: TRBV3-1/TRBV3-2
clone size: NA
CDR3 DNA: TGTGCCAGCAGCCAAGTTCGAGGGACCCAGTACTTC
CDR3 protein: CASSQVRGTQYF

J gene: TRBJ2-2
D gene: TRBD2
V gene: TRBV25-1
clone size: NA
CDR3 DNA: TGTGCCAGCAGTGATGGTCTAGCGGACACCGGGGAGCTGTTTTTT
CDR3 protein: CASSDGLADTGELFF

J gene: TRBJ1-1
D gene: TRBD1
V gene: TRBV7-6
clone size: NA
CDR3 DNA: TGTGCCAGCAGTCTTCATATACAGGGGGCTGAAGCTTTCTTT
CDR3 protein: CASSLHIQGAEAFF

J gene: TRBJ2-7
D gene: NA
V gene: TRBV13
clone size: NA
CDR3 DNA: TGTGCCAGCAGCTTTGGGCAGTCGACCTACGAGCAGTACTTC
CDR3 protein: CASSFGQSTYEQYF

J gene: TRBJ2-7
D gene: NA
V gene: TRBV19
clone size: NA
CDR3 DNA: TGTGCCAGTAGTGCCGATACAGGGTTGAGCTCCTACGAGCAGTACTTC
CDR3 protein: CASSADTGLSSYEQYF

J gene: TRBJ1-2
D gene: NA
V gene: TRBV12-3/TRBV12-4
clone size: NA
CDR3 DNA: TGTGCCAGCAGTTTCGCCAGGGGAAATGGCTACACCTTC
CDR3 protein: CASSFARGNGYTF

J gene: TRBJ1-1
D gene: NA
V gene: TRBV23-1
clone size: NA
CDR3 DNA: TGCGCCAGCAGTCACTCAGGTCGGCAGGGGATCGCATATTCTGAAGCTTTCTTT
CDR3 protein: CASSHSGRQGIAYSEAFF

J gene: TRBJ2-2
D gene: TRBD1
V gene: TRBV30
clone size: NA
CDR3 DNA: TGTGCCTGGGGACAGGGGAACACCGGGGAGCTGTTTTTT
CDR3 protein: CAWGQGNTGELFF

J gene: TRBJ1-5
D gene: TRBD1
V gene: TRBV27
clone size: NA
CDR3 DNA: TGTGCCAGCAGTTTTGTCTCAGGGGGTCAGCCCCAGCATTTT
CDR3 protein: CASSFVSGGQPQHF

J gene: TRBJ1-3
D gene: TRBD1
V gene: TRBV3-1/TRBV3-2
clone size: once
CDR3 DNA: TGTGCCAGCACCCTGGCAGGGGGTGCGCTTCCTGGCTCTGGAAACACCATATATTTT
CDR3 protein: CASTLAGGALPGSGNTIYF

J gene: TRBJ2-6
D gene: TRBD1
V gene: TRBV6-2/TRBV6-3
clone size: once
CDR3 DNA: TGTGCCAGCAGCCAACCGTCGGGACAGGGAAGGGCTGGGGCCAACGTCCTGACTTTC
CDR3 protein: CASSQPSGQGRAGANVLTF

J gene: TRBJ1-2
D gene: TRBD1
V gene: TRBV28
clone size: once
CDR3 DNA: TGTGCCAGCAGCTCCGGACAGGGCGGCTATGGCTACACCTTC
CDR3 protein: CASSSGQGGYGYTF

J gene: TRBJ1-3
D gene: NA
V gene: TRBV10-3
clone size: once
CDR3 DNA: TGTGCCATCAGTGACAGTTCTGGAAACACCATATATTTT
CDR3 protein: CAISDSSGNTIYF

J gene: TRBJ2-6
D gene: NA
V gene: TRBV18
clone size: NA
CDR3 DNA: TGTGCCAGCTCACGAGGAGGGCTGGCGGGGGCCAACGTCCTGACTTTC
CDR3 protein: CASSRGGLAGANVLTF

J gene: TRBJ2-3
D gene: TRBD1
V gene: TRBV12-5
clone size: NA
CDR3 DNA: TGTGCTAGTGGTTTGGCGACAGGGTACACAGATACGCAGTATTTT
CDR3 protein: CASGLATGYTDTQYF

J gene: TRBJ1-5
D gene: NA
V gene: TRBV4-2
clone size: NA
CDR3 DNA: TGTGCCGGCAGCCAAGAGAGGGGAGGGAATCAGCCCCAGCATTTT
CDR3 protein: CAGSQERGGNQPQHF

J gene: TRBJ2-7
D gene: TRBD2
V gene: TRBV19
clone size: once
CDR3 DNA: TGTGCCAGTAGTAAGCTTCGGGGGGGCCTCTACGAGCAGTACTTC
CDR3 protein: CASSKLRGGLYEQYF

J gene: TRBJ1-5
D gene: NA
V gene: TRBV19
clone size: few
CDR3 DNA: TGTGCCAGTAGTATAGCCCAGGGCCGAAGCAATCAGCCCCAGCATTTT
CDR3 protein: CASSIAQGRSNQPQHF

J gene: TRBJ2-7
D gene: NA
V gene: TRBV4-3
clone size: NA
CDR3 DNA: TGCGCCAGCAGCCCCGACTACTCCTCCTACGAGCAGTACTTC
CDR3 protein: CASSPDYSSYEQYF

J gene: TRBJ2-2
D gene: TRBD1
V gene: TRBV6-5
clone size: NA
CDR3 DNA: TGTGCCAGCAGTAGGACAGGGGAAATTAGGGAGCTGTTTTTT
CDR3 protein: CASSRTGEIRELFF

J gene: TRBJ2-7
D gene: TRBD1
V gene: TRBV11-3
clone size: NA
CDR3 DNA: TGTGCCAGCAGCTTAGAAGGTTCGTTGAGGGGGCTCGACGAGCAGTACTTC
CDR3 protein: CASSLEGSLRGLDEQYF

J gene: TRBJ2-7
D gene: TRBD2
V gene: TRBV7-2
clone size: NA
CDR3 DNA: TGTGCCAGCAGCTTAGGACTAGCGGGGGATTCCGAGCAGTACTTC
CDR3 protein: CASSLGLAGDSEQYF

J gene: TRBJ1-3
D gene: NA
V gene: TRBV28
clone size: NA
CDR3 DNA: TGTGCCAGCAGTTCACCCAGGGGCGCAGAAGGTAGAAACACCATATATTTT
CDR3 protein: CASSSPRGAEGRNTIYF

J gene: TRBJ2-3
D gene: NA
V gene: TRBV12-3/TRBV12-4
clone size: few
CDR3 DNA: TGTGCCAGCAGTATAGGCTACCGAGATACGCAGTATTTT
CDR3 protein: CASSIGYRDTQYF

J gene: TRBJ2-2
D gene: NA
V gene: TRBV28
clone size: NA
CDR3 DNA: TGTGCCAGCAGCCTCCTCACCGGGGAGCTGTTTTTT
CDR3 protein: CASSLLTGELFF

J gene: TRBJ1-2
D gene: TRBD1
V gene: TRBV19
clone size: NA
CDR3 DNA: TGTGCCAGTATTATCTCAGGGGGCAGAAGGGACCAGCTCTATGGCTACACCTTC
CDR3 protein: CASIISGGRRDQLYGYTF

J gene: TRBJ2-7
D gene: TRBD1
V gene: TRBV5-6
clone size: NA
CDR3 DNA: TGTGCCAGCAGCTCGGACAGGGGGGCCTACGAGCAGTACTTC
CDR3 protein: CASSSDRGAYEQYF

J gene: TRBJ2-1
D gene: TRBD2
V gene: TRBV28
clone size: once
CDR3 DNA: TGTGCCAGCAGTTTAGCGGGGGGGGCGAAGAGGAATGAGCAGTTCTTC
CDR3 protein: CASSLAGGAKRNEQFF

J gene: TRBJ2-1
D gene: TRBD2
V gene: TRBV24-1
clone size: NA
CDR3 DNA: TGTGCCACCAGTGATTTCGGACTAGCGGGGTCCTACAATGAGCAGTTCTTC
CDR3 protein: CATSDFGLAGSYNEQFF

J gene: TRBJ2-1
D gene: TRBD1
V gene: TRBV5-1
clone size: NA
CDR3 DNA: TGCGCCAGCAGCTTGGCGCGGGACAGGGTCTACAATGAGCAGTTCTTC
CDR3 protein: CASSLARDRVYNEQFF